The 27 T cell receptor beta chains given below trace back to one sample, sequenced in a study of blood T cell repertoires in COVID-19. Data came from immunoSEQ multiplex PCR; TCRdb stores just in-frame clones and leaves some out. Of 85,000 or so clones listed, 81% are singletons. The sequencing sample was made of peripheral blood. The receptors here all came from a man aged 80 or over with acute or convalescent COVID-19.

The chain uses TRBV11-1 and TRBJ2-6, with D maybe TRBD1 (6 bases). The V and J ends lost 5 bases and 2 bases respectively, with 13 bases between them. The CDR3 covers 16 residues. Germline V gene data show CDR1 as SGHAT and CDR2 as FQDESV (reference sequence). The CDR3 loop reads CASSPRDRPGANVLTF. The CDR3 DNA reads TGTGCCAGCAGCCCCCGAGACAGGCCTGGGGCCAACGTCCTGACTTTC.

This clone showed up just once. This chain links TRBV28 with TRBJ2-5; no clear D. This CDR3 is built from 13 residues. CDR1 and CDR2 from the germline V gene are MDHEN and SYDVKM. V gave up 7 bases and J gave up 5 bases, with 14 bases separating them. The CDR3 loop reads CASTQLARETQYF. For the CDR3, the DNA is TGTGCCAGCACTCAGTTAGCCCGGGAGACCCAGTACTTC.

The chain has TRBV18 and TRBJ1-5; D remains unclear. V lost 0 bases and J 0 bases, leaving 9 bases between the germline ends. Germline V gives CDR1 KGHSH, CDR2 LQKENI. CDR3 length: 16 residues. The CDR3 DNA reads as TGTGCCAGCTCACCACCGGACGGGAATAGCAATCAGCCCCAGCATTTT. Its protein product is CASSPPDGNSNQPQHF.

The gene calls are TRBV10-2 and TRBJ1-4; 9 positions match TRBD1. Trimming took 6 bases from V and 0 from J; bases not matched to a gene: 8. The CDR3 spans 17 residues. The germline CDR1 and CDR2 sequences are WSHSY and SAAADI. CDR3 protein: CASSGTGRGATNEKLFF. In DNA form, the CDR3 reads TGCGCCAGCAGCGGGACAGGGAGAGGGGCAACTAATGAAAAACTGTTTTTT.

The V call is TRBV28, the J call TRBJ2-1; 11 nucleotides match TRBD2. This CDR3 has 12 residues. Germline assignment: CDR1 MDHEN and CDR2 SYDVKM. V was clipped by 6 bases and J by 15 bases; unmatched bases: 7. Here the CDR3 DNA reads TGTGCCAGCAGCCGCTATAGCGGGAGGGGGTTCTTC. Translating it yields CASSRYSGRGFF.

This chain uses TRBV28 with TRBJ1-5; 11 bases line up with TRBD1. Germline V CDR1 and CDR2: MDHEN, SYDVKM. The CDR3 is 17 amino acids. J gave up 4 bases and V 5 bases, and 10 bases lay outside the gene matches. The CDR3 DNA reads as TGTGCCAGCAGTATCCTTCCGGGACAGGGGGGAAATCAGCCCCAGCATTTT. Its translation: CASSILPGQGGNQPQHF.

The chain carries TRBV19 and TRBJ1-5, with 7 bases matching TRBD1. J was trimmed by 0 bases and V by 3 bases; bases with no gene match: 2. This CDR3 contains 15 residues. Germline CDR1 is LNHDA and CDR2 is SQIVND (reference sequence). The CDR3 region is CASSMQGGSNQPQHF. The CDR3 nucleotides are TGTGCCAGTAGTATGCAGGGGGGTAGCAATCAGCCCCAGCATTTT. Full variable domain (remainder filled in from reference TRBV19 and TRBJ1-5): DGGITQSPKYLFRKEGQNVTLSCEQNLNHDAMYWYRQDPGQGLRLIYYSQIVNDFQKGDIAEGYSVSREKKESFPLTVTSAQKNPTAFYLCASSMQGGSNQPQHFGDGTRLSIL.

This clone was observed a single time. This chain links TRBV19 with TRBJ2-3; 8 bases map to TRBD2. The CDR3 loop spans 14 amino acids. Germline loops: CDR1 LNHDA, CDR2 SQIVND (reference sequence). Trimming at V came to 3 bases and at J to 5 bases, leaving 4 bases not matched to a gene. CDR3 sequence reads: CASSINREGDTQYF. The CDR3 DNA is TGTGCCAGTAGTATTAACCGGGAGGGAGATACGCAGTATTTT. The whole variable domain, filled in from reference TRBV19 and TRBJ2-3, reads DGGITQSPKYLFRKEGQNVTLSCEQNLNHDAMYWYRQDPGQGLRLIYYSQIVNDFQKGDIAEGYSVSREKKESFPLTVTSAQKNPTAFYLCASSINREGDTQYFGPGTRLTVL.

The gene calls are TRBV28 and TRBJ1-2; 8 positions agree with TRBD1. The germline gives CDR1 MDHEN, CDR2 SYDVKM. Germline trimming cut 5 bases from V and 5 bases from J; bases unmatched to any gene: 13. The CDR3 totals 16 residues. CDR3 nucleotides: TGTGCCAGCAGTGAACCTGCAGGGGGCGCAGAGTATGGCTACACCTTC. Translated: CASSEPAGGAEYGYTF.

The chain combines TRBV11-2 with TRBJ2-3; D is unclear. From germline, CDR1 is SGHAT and CDR2 FQNNGV. With 0 bases removed from V and 1 base from J, the gap between germline ends came to 8 bases. CDR3 length: 15 amino acids. CDR3 sequence reads: CASSLDSRGTDTQYF. The CDR3 DNA reads as TGTGCCAGCAGCTTAGATTCCCGGGGCACAGATACGCAGTATTTT.

The V and J genes are TRBV30 and TRBJ2-7; the D gene is possibly TRBD1 (6 bases). V was shortened by 2 bases and J by 4 bases, with 15 bases between the two germline ends. Germline assignment: CDR1 GTSNPN and CDR2 SVGIG (reference sequence). The CDR3 loop spans 14 amino acids. The chain's CDR3 is CAWSRGIADYEQYF. The CDR3 DNA sequence: TGTGCCTGGAGTAGGGGGATTGCTGATTACGAGCAGTACTTC.

The rearrangement uses TRBV28 and TRBJ1-2, with 9 bases that match TRBD1. Germline lookup yields CDR1 MDHEN and CDR2 SYDVKM. The CDR3 runs to 16 residues. After removal of 5 bases from V and 3 bases from J, the junction contained 10 bases not matched to a gene. CDR3 region: CASSTYRDRVDYGYTF. Here the CDR3 DNA reads TGTGCCAGCAGTACGTACCGGGACAGGGTGGACTATGGCTACACCTTC.

This chain links TRBV2 with TRBJ2-2; D is unresolved. The CDR3 contains 11 residues. Per the germline V gene, CDR1 is SNHLY and CDR2 is FYNNEI. V lost 6 bases, J lost 4 bases, and 3 bases lay in between. CDR3 protein: CASSLTGELFF. In nucleotides, the CDR3 is TGTGCCAGCAGCCTCACCGGGGAGCTGTTTTTT.

The chain joins TRBV6-1 to TRBJ2-2, with 8 bases fitting TRBD1. This CDR3 is built from 18 residues. Germline loops: CDR1 MNHNS, CDR2 SASEGT. Trimming took 2 bases from V and 1 from J; bases not matched to a gene: 9. The CDR3 bases are TGTGCCAGCAGTGAATTCTGGACAGGGAGATTGAACACCGGGGAGCTGTTTTTT. Protein product: CASSEFWTGRLNTGELFF.

The V call is TRBV19, the J call TRBJ1-2, with 7 bases that match TRBD1. V lost 9 bases, J lost 2 bases, and 6 bases stayed unmatched. The CDR3 has 13 amino acids. Per the germline V gene, CDR1 is LNHDA and CDR2 is SQIVND (reference sequence). CDR3 DNA sequence: TGTGCCAGCAACCGGGACAGCAACTATGGCTACACCTTC. Encoded protein: CASNRDSNYGYTF. Together with reference TRBV19 and TRBJ1-2, the CDR3 gives the full variable domain: DGGITQSPKYLFRKEGQNVTLSCEQNLNHDAMYWYRQDPGQGLRLIYYSQIVNDFQKGDIAEGYSVSREKKESFPLTVTSAQKNPTAFYLCASNRDSNYGYTFGSGTRLTVV.

V gene TRBV19 combines with J gene TRBJ1-2, with 10 positions matching TRBD1. Per the germline V gene, CDR1 is LNHDA and CDR2 is SQIVND (reference sequence). The CDR3 is made up of 16 amino acids. V was pared by 4 bases and J by 3 bases, with 8 bases of the junction left unmatched. CDR3 residues: CASSKGQGNGDYGYTF. In nucleotides, the CDR3 is TGTGCCAGTAGTAAGGGACAGGGGAATGGGGACTATGGCTACACCTTC.

The chain couples TRBV28 to TRBJ1-5; 8 bases line up with TRBD1. The CDR3 sequence is 15 residues long. CDR1 is MDHEN, CDR2 SYDVKM, per germline. Germline trimming cut 7 bases from V and 5 bases from J; bases unmatched to any gene: 10. CDR3 residues: CASTFDWDRYQPQHF. As DNA, the CDR3 is TGTGCCAGCACTTTCGACTGGGACAGGTATCAGCCCCAGCATTTT.

The chain couples TRBV30 to TRBJ1-4, with D possibly being TRBD1 (5 bases). V was cut by 4 bases and J by 5 bases, with 14 bases left in between. This CDR3 has 14 amino acids. Germline V lookup: CDR1 GTSNPN, CDR2 SVGIG (reference sequence). CDR3 region: CAWNSGLLNEKLFF. The DNA of the CDR3 is TGTGCCTGGAATTCGGGACTGCTGAATGAAAAACTGTTTTTT.

This CDR3 is CASTGRQGFSPLHF. As DNA, the CDR3 is TGTGCCAGTACTGGGAGACAGGGGTTCTCACCCCTCCACTTT. V usage is TRBV19 and J usage is TRBJ1-6; 8 bases agree with TRBD1. Per the germline V gene, CDR1 is LNHDA and CDR2 is SQIVND (reference sequence). The ends lost 7 bases at V and 10 bases at J; junction bases unmatched: 9. This CDR3 has 14 amino acids.

This clone showed up just once. This rearrangement joins TRBV7-2 to TRBJ1-2, with 7 bases fitting TRBD1. CDR3 size: 14 residues. Germline CDR1 is SGHTA and CDR2 is FQGNSA. The junction had 3 bases not matched to a gene; V was cut back by 1 base and J by 4 bases. Here the CDR3 DNA reads TGTGCCAGCAGCTTAGGAGACAGGGTCTATGGCTACACCTTC. Translated, it gives CASSLGDRVYGYTF.

There are a few counts of this clone. The genes are TRBV7-6 and TRBJ2-1; TRBD2 matches at 15 bases. The trim removed 7 bases at V and 8 bases at J, leaving 15 bases unmatched. Per the germline V gene, CDR1 is SGHVS and CDR2 is FNYEAQ. The CDR3 sequence is 18 residues long. The CDR3: CASTPLQGGLAGGYEQFF. The DNA for the CDR3 is TGTGCCAGCACCCCCCTCCAAGGGGGACTAGCGGGAGGCTATGAGCAGTTCTTC.

The rearrangement links TRBV6-5 to TRBJ2-7; 7 nucleotides line up with TRBD1. The CDR3 has 15 amino acids. Germline V gives CDR1 MNHEY, CDR2 SVGAGI. Losses at the gene ends were 8 bases for V and 1 base for J; bases not matched to a gene: 11. The CDR3 DNA reads as TGTGCCAGCGGCACCCGGACAGGCCCGTCCTACGAGCAGTACTTC. Protein product: CASGTRTGPSYEQYF.

This rearrangement joins TRBV7-8 to TRBJ2-5; D is unresolved. The germline gives CDR1 SGHVS, CDR2 FQNEAQ. Deletions cut 1 base from V and 5 bases from J, with 20 bases between. The CDR3 covers 17 residues. The CDR3 loop reads CASSLGYIRDVGETQYF. The CDR3 region has the DNA TGTGCCAGCAGCTTAGGGTACATCCGCGATGTCGGGGAGACCCAGTACTTC. The variable domain in full, with the rest retrieved from reference TRBV7-8 and TRBJ2-5, is GAGVSQSPRYKVAKRGQDVALRCDPISGHVSLFWYQQALGQGPEFLTYFQNEAQLDKSGLPSDRFFAERPEGSVSTLKIQRTQQEDSAVYLCASSLGYIRDVGETQYFGPGTRLLVL.

The chain carries TRBV2 and TRBJ1-5, with D perhaps TRBD1 (6 bases). Germline V lookup: CDR1 SNHLY, CDR2 FYNNEI. The length of the CDR3 is 15 residues. V lost 5 bases, J lost 0 bases, and 11 bases lay in between. The CDR3 DNA reads TGTGCCAGCAGTAGGGGGTCCCTTAGCAATCAGCCCCAGCATTTT. This translates into CASSRGSLSNQPQHF.

This chain uses TRBV7-9 with TRBJ2-3, with D tentatively TRBD1 (5 bases). The CDR3 runs to 14 residues. Trimming pared 1 base from V and 4 bases from J, leaving 9 bases between. Germline V gene lookup returns CDR1 SEHNR and CDR2 FQNEAQ (reference sequence). The CDR3 DNA follows: TGTGCCAGCAGCTTAGGGGGCGCGGCAGATACGCAGTATTTT. This codes for CASSLGGAADTQYF.

The chain has TRBV19 and TRBJ2-2; D may be TRBD1 (7 bases). CDR3 length equals 14 residues. V was cut by 8 bases and J by 7 bases, with 17 bases left in between. CDR1 is LNHDA, CDR2 SQIVND, per germline (reference sequence). This CDR3 reads CASLPRDRSGELFF. In DNA form, the CDR3 reads TGTGCCAGTCTCCCGCGGGACAGAAGCGGGGAGCTGTTTTTT.

The genes are TRBV7-9 and TRBJ2-1, with 13 bases fitting TRBD2. The CDR3 extends over 16 amino acids. Germline V gene sequence: CDR1 SEHNR, CDR2 FQNEAQ (reference sequence). Unmatched junction bases numbered 7, after V lost 4 bases and J lost 7 bases. This CDR3 reads CASSSTSGRRGNEQFF. In DNA form, the CDR3 reads TGTGCCAGCAGCTCGACTAGCGGGAGGCGGGGGAATGAGCAGTTCTTC.